Listed here are 15 T cell receptor beta chains from one sample, sequenced in a study of blood T cell repertoires in COVID-19. Here immunoSEQ multiplex PCR was the method, and the copy in TCRdb shows in-frame clones only, minus some. The profile shows roughly 75,000 clones, approximately 86% of them singletons. The material sequenced was peripheral blood. The receptors here all came from a man older than 75 with COVID-19, enrolled during active disease.

The chain carries TRBV11-2 and TRBJ1-4, with 10 nucleotides matching TRBD1. This CDR3 is built from 14 residues. Germline CDR1 reads SGHAT; CDR2 reads FQNNGV. Trimming took 5 bases from V and 7 from J; bases not matched to a gene: 4. CDR3 sequence (DNA): TGTGCCAGCAGCCAGGACAGGGGGAGTGAAAAACTGTTTTTT. This translates into CASSQDRGSEKLFF.

This clone was found once. V gene TRBV2 combines with J gene TRBJ2-7; a weak D match, TRBD2 (7 bases). Trimming removed 6 bases from V and 2 bases from J, with 17 bases in between. This CDR3 is built from 15 residues. Per germline, CDR1 SNHLY and CDR2 FYNNEI. The CDR3 region is CASSPDGGATYEQYF. In nucleotides, the CDR3 is TGTGCCAGCAGCCCCGATGGGGGGGCCACCTACGAGCAGTACTTC.

The chain recombines TRBV10-3 with TRBJ2-7, with TRBD2 as a possible D gene (5 bases). This CDR3 comprises 15 residues. V lost 0 bases and J lost 3, with 12 bases in between. The germline V gene has CDR1 ENHRY and CDR2 SYGVKD. CDR3 loop: CAISESAGGVYEQYF. The CDR3 bases are TGTGCCATCAGTGAGTCTGCAGGAGGTGTCTACGAGCAGTACTTC.

This sequence joins TRBV20-1 and TRBJ2-2, with a tentative D call TRBD1 (6 bases). Germline V gene data show CDR1 as DFQATT and CDR2 as SNEGSKA (reference sequence). CDR3 length equals 15 residues. The V end was cut by 3 bases, the J end by 2 bases, with 13 bases between. The DNA for the CDR3 is TGCAGTGCTAGTCGTCCGGGACATAACACCGGGGAGCTGTTTTTT. Translated: CSASRPGHNTGELFF.

The rearrangement links TRBV18 to TRBJ2-7; D unresolved. CDR3 length equals 13 residues. The V gene's germline CDR1 is KGHSH and CDR2 LQKENI. V shed 2 bases and J shed 5 bases, with 10 bases lying between them. CDR3 bases: TGTGCCAGCTCACCATCCCAAAGCCACGAGCAGTACTTC. This encodes CASSPSQSHEQYF.

The chain employs TRBV5-1 and TRBJ2-1, with TRBD2 matching 10 bases. The germline V gene encodes CDR1 SGHRS and CDR2 YFSETQ. J was trimmed by 6 bases and V by 3 bases; bases with no gene match: 6. The CDR3 runs 15 residues. The CDR3 bases are TGCGCCAGCAGCTGGAGCGGGGGGGCGGGCAATGAGCAGTTCTTC. Protein product: CASSWSGGAGNEQFF.

The rearrangement uses TRBV6-5 and TRBJ1-2; 7 nucleotides agree with TRBD1. The CDR3 is 15 amino acids. The V segment lost 6 bases and the J segment 0 bases; nucleotides outside the gene matches: 7. In germline, CDR1 is MNHEY, CDR2 SVGAGI. Here the CDR3 DNA reads TGTGCCAGCAGACGAGGGGGCAGCCCTAACTATGGCTACACCTTC. This encodes CASRRGGSPNYGYTF.

V is TRBV27 and J is TRBJ2-7, with D possibly being TRBD1 (6 bases). The CDR3 loop spans 17 amino acids. CDR1 and CDR2 from the germline V gene are MNHEY and SMNVEV (reference sequence). V lost 5 bases, J lost 0 bases, and 20 bases lay in between. The CDR3 region is CASSPTTGTTASYEQYF. CDR3 DNA: TGTGCCAGCAGTCCAACCACCGGGACAACGGCCTCCTACGAGCAGTACTTC.

This clone appeared once. The chain joins TRBV23-1 to TRBJ2-1, with D perhaps TRBD2 (6 bases). TRBV23-1 is an ORF for which the function is uncertain. Trimming removed 3 bases from V and 4 bases from J, with 7 bases in between. The CDR3 is made up of 13 amino acids. The CDR3 region has the DNA TGCGCCAGCAGTCAGGGGAGGTACAATGAGCAGTTCTTC. This codes for CASSQGRYNEQFF.

This clone came up a few times. The V and J genes are TRBV4-2 and TRBJ2-5; 10 nucleotides match TRBD2. V shed 1 base, J shed 4 bases, and the junction held 3 bases outside the gene matches. The CDR3 spans 15 residues. Germline V gene data show CDR1 as LGHNA and CDR2 as YNFKEQ. The CDR3: CASSQASGGVETQYF. In DNA form, the CDR3 reads TGTGCCAGCAGCCAAGCTAGCGGGGGAGTAGAGACCCAGTACTTC.

In this sample, this clone turned up once. This chain links TRBV19 with TRBJ1-5; no clear D gene. CDR1 and CDR2 (germline): LNHDA, SQIVND (reference sequence). The CDR3 consists of 16 residues. V dropped 3 bases and J dropped 1 base, with 13 bases sitting between them. The CDR3 DNA sequence: TGTGCCAGTAGTATTACCAGGCATTGGAGCAATCAGCCCCAGCATTTT. As protein: CASSITRHWSNQPQHF.

The chain combines TRBV7-2 with TRBJ1-6, with 11 bases lining up with TRBD1. This CDR3 spans 17 amino acids. Looked up from germline, CDR1 is SGHTA and CDR2 is FQGNSA. Trimming cost V 0 bases and J 9 bases; bases outside gene matches: 7. CDR3 coding DNA: TGTGCCAGCAGCTTAGCCCAACCGGGACAGGGGGGTTCACCCCTCCACTTT. This codes for CASSLAQPGQGGSPLHF.

The chain employs TRBV5-1 and TRBJ1-1, with 7 nucleotides matching TRBD1. Germline trimming cut 1 base from V and 5 bases from J; bases unmatched to any gene: 5. Germline V gives CDR1 SGHRS, CDR2 YFSETQ. The CDR3 is 14 residues long. The CDR3: CASSLFLTGTEAFF. CDR3 DNA sequence: TGCGCCAGCAGCTTGTTCCTGACAGGGACTGAAGCTTTCTTT.

V and J are TRBV10-3 and TRBJ2-1, with 10 bases lining up with TRBD2. Losses at the gene ends were 3 bases for V and 9 bases for J; bases not matched to a gene: 8. Germline CDR1 ENHRY, CDR2 SYGVKD. The CDR3 sequence is 15 residues long. CDR3 in amino acids: CAISDGAGGQGEQFF. The DNA for the CDR3 is TGTGCCATCAGTGATGGAGCGGGGGGGCAGGGTGAGCAGTTCTTC.

This clone was seen just once. V and J are TRBV9 and TRBJ2-2; the D gene is possibly TRBD2 (5 bases). This CDR3 is built from 17 residues. With 0 bases removed from V and 7 bases from J, the gap between germline ends came to 19 bases. CDR1 is SGDLS and CDR2 is YYNGEE in the germline V gene. The CDR3 sequence is CASSVALRTSGVGELFF. The CDR3 DNA sequence: TGTGCCAGCAGCGTAGCCCTAAGGACCTCCGGGGTCGGGGAGCTGTTTTTT. Based on the CDR3 plus reference TRBV9 and TRBJ2-2, the full variable domain is DSGVTQTPKHLITATGQRVTLRCSPRSGDLSVYWYQQSLDQGLQFLIQYYNGEERAKGNILERFSAQQFPDLHSELNLSSLELGDSALYFCASSVALRTSGVGELFFGEGSRLTVL.